A single sample is the source of the 22 T cell receptor beta chains below, sequenced in a study of cytomegalovirus exposure and HLA in healthy donors. It was with 60 Vbeta and 13 Jbeta primers that the PCR ran. Here immunoSEQ multiplex PCR was the method, and the copy in TCRdb shows in-frame clones only, minus some. The sample has 130,000 or so clones. Specimen: PBMCs. The source is a man younger than 35 in good health and CMV-seronegative.

V and J are TRBV6-6 and TRBJ2-5; D perhaps matches TRBD1 (6 bases). The germline CDR1 and CDR2 sequences are MNHNY and SVGAGI (reference sequence). CDR3 size: 13 residues. Between the trimmed V and J ends, which lost 5 bases and 3 bases, there was a span of 10 bases. CDR3 in amino acids: CASSDYREETQYF. CDR3 bases: TGTGCCAGCAGTGACTACAGGGAAGAGACCCAGTACTTC.

The chain joins TRBV6-5 to TRBJ2-7; 11 bases are a match to TRBD1. The CDR3 covers 16 residues. The V gene's germline CDR1 is MNHEY and CDR2 SVGAGI. V lost 1 base to trimming and J lost 3 bases; unmatched junction nucleotides: 5. The DNA for the CDR3 is TGTGCCAGCAGTTACTTATCCGGGACAGGGGGCTACGAGCAGTACTTC. Translating it yields CASSYLSGTGGYEQYF.

The chain joins TRBV27 to TRBJ2-3, with 12 bases aligning to TRBD1. V shed 3 bases, J shed 2 bases, and the junction held 3 bases outside the gene matches. This CDR3 is 16 amino acids long. The germline gives CDR1 MNHEY, CDR2 SMNVEV (reference sequence). The CDR3 here is CASSFQGQGATDTQYF. CDR3 DNA: TGTGCCAGCAGTTTTCAGGGACAGGGGGCCACAGATACGCAGTATTTT.

V and J are TRBV28 and TRBJ1-1; tentative D call: TRBD1 (5 bases). This CDR3 region has 12 residues. CDR1 is MDHEN and CDR2 is SYDVKM in the germline V gene. Trimming left V 8 bases short and J 8 bases short, with 15 bases between. In nucleotides, the CDR3 is TGTGCCAGCGCATTTCAGGGTTCAGAAGCTTTCTTT. Amino acid sequence: CASAFQGSEAFF.

The rearrangement uses TRBV9 and TRBJ1-3; TRBD1 agrees at 7 bases. CDR3 length equals 16 residues. Losses at the gene ends were 4 bases for V and 7 bases for J; bases not matched to a gene: 14. Germline assignment: CDR1 SGDLS and CDR2 YYNGEE. CDR3 sequence reads: CASSLTGQVGVNTIYF. CDR3 sequence (DNA): TGTGCCAGCAGCCTTACCGGACAGGTTGGTGTGAACACCATATATTTT.

The chain joins TRBV7-2 to TRBJ2-1, with 14 bases fitting TRBD2. Germline CDR1 reads SGHTA; CDR2 reads FQGNSA. The CDR3 sequence is 14 residues long. After removal of 4 bases from V and 15 bases from J, the junction contained 8 bases not matched to a gene. The CDR3 region is CASSSWTSGRPRFF. CDR3 in DNA: TGTGCCAGCAGCTCATGGACTAGCGGGAGGCCGCGGTTCTTC. Using reference TRBV7-2 and TRBJ2-1 for the parts outside the CDR3, the full variable domain is GAGVSQSPSNKVTEKGKDVELRCDPISGHTALYWYRQSLGQGLEFLIYFQGNSAPDKSGLPSDRFSAERTGGSVSTLTIQRTQQEDSAVYLCASSSWTSGRPRFFGPGTRLTVL.

This sequence joins TRBV11-2 and TRBJ2-7; 10 nucleotides align to TRBD1. The V gene end was trimmed by 5 bases and the J gene end by 6 bases; junction bases not matched to a gene: 10. The germline CDR1 and CDR2 sequences are SGHAT and FQNNGV. This CDR3 region has 15 residues. The CDR3 is CASSRPGTGVSEQYF. The DNA for the CDR3 is TGTGCCAGCAGCCGCCCCGGGACAGGGGTAAGCGAGCAGTACTTC. The full variable domain, its missing parts supplied by reference TRBV11-2 and TRBJ2-7, is EAGVAQSPRYKIIEKRQSVAFWCNPISGHATLYWYQQILGQGPKLLIQFQNNGVVDDSQLPKDRFSAERLKGVDSTLKIQPAKLEDSAVYLCASSRPGTGVSEQYFGPGTRLTVT.

The chain links TRBV6-6 to TRBJ2-3, with a weak D call TRBD1 (6 bases). The CDR3 runs to 16 residues. Trimming took off 5 bases at V and 0 bases at J, with 15 bases between the two ends. Germline V gene data show CDR1 as MNHNY and CDR2 as SVGAGI (reference sequence). CDR3 bases: TGTGCCAGCAGTCTATGGGACACTTCTAGCACAGATACGCAGTATTTT. This encodes CASSLWDTSSTDTQYF.

This sequence joins TRBV7-4 and TRBJ2-7, with D possibly matching TRBD1 (5 bases). The V end was cut by 3 bases, the J end by 13 bases, with 13 bases between. This CDR3 spans 11 amino acids. Germline loops: CDR1 SGHVT, CDR2 SQSDAQ. CDR3 DNA sequence: TGTGCCAGCAGCTTGGCCGACAGAAGCTACTTC. Its translation is CASSLADRSYF.

The gene calls are TRBV28 and TRBJ2-7; perhaps TRBD2 as D (6 bases). From germline, CDR1 is MDHEN and CDR2 SYDVKM. The V gene lost 1 base and the J gene lost 7 bases, with 11 bases spanning the gap. The CDR3 is 13 residues long. CDR3 DNA sequence: TGTGCCAGCAGTTTATTCGGGGGAGGAGAGCAGTACTTC. Its translation: CASSLFGGGEQYF.

The chain combines TRBV6-4 with TRBJ2-1; 8 bases match TRBD1. The CDR3 contains 15 residues. Germline-derived CDR1 and CDR2 are MRHNA and SNTAGT. Trimming at V came to 5 bases and at J to 8 bases, leaving 11 bases not matched to a gene. CDR3 protein: CASSPTQGGYDEQFF. CDR3 DNA: TGTGCCAGCAGTCCCACACAGGGGGGCTATGATGAGCAGTTCTTC.

This sequence joins TRBV6-5 and TRBJ2-5; 9 bases fit TRBD2. The assigned J gene may be wrong: the sequence end matches TRBJ2-7 better. This CDR3 is 14 amino acids long. Germline CDR1 and CDR2: MNHEY and SVGAGI. This CDR3 reads CASSPLAGLDEQYF. The CDR3 DNA sequence: TGTGCCAGCAGTCCTCTAGCGGGACTAGACGAGCAGTACTTC.

CDR3 DNA sequence: TGTGCCACCAGCAGGTCTGGCGGGGGCATTTACAATGAGCAGTTCTTC. This sequence encodes CATSRSGGGIYNEQFF. The chain employs TRBV15 and TRBJ2-1; D might be TRBD2 (7 bases). Per the germline V gene, CDR1 is LNHNV and CDR2 is YYDKDF (reference sequence). Trimming took off 3 bases at V and 4 bases at J, with 16 bases between the two ends. The CDR3 has 16 amino acids. Full variable domain (missing parts from reference TRBV15 and TRBJ2-1): DAMVIQNPRYQVTQFGKPVTLSCSQTLNHNVMYWYQQKSSQAPKLLFHYYDKDFNNEADTPDNFQSRRPNTSFCFLDIRSPGLGDTAMYLCATSRSGGGIYNEQFFGPGTRLTVL.

The chain is built from TRBV28 and TRBJ1-2; no reliable D call. The V gene lost 5 bases and the J gene lost 8 bases, with 9 bases spanning the gap. CDR3 length: 11 residues. Germline V gene lookup returns CDR1 MDHEN and CDR2 SYDVKM. CDR3 sequence (DNA): TGTGCCAGCAGTCCCCGCCAGGGCTACACCTTC. Encoded protein: CASSPRQGYTF.

The J gene is TRBJ2-3, the V gene TRBV6-6, with D possibly being TRBD1 (6 bases). This CDR3 has 12 residues. V was cut by 7 bases and J by 5 bases, with 10 bases left in between. Germline values: CDR1 MNHNY, CDR2 SVGAGI (reference sequence). CDR3 DNA: TGTGCCAGCACCCCAGGGGAAGATACGCAGTATTTT. This encodes CASTPGEDTQYF.

This rearrangement joins TRBV7-6 to TRBJ1-1; 7 bases agree with TRBD1. The V segment lost 5 bases and the J segment 8 bases; nucleotides outside the gene matches: 8. The CDR3 is 13 amino acids. Germline V lookup: CDR1 SGHVS, CDR2 FNYEAQ. CDR3 protein: CASSPRGQSEAFF. For the CDR3, the DNA is TGTGCCAGCAGCCCACGGGGACAGTCAGAAGCTTTCTTT.

In the case of this clone: Within the sample, other DNA sequences also encode this same CDR3. This sequence joins TRBV5-1 and TRBJ1-2; 7 nucleotides line up with TRBD1. V trimming: 0 bases; J trimming: 13 bases; junction bases outside the gene matches: 9. From germline, CDR1 is SGHRS and CDR2 YFSETQ. The CDR3 runs to 13 residues. The CDR3 spells CASSLEGAGSATF. For the CDR3, the DNA is TGCGCCAGCAGCTTGGAGGGGGCAGGTTCGGCCACCTTC. Full variable domain (missing parts from reference TRBV5-1 and TRBJ1-2): KAGVTQTPRYLIKTRGQQVTLSCSPISGHRSVSWYQQTPGQGLQFLFEYFSETQRNKGNFPGRFSGRQFSNSRSEMNVSTLELGDSALYLCASSLEGAGSATFGSGTRLTVV.

The chain employs TRBV6-5 and TRBJ1-1; TRBD1 might be the D (5 bases). V lost 10 bases to trimming and J lost 5 bases, with 20 bases between them. The CDR3 sequence is 14 residues long. CDR1 is MNHEY and CDR2 is SVGAGI in the germline V gene. DNA for the CDR3: TGTGCCACCCTTGAGTACGCAGGGAGGACTGAAGCTTTCTTT. Its translation is CATLEYAGRTEAFF.

J is TRBJ1-5 and V is TRBV5-1; 7 bases are a match to TRBD1. CDR1 and CDR2 (germline): SGHRS, YFSETQ. J lost 4 bases, V lost 0 bases, and 4 bases had no gene match. The CDR3 runs 15 residues. CDR3 coding DNA: TGCGCCAGCAGCTTGGGCGGACAGGTGAATCAGCCCCAGCATTTT. This translates into CASSLGGQVNQPQHF.

The J gene is TRBJ1-2, the V gene TRBV27; TRBD1 aligns across 8 bases. Trimming removed 6 bases from V and 3 bases from J; junction bases left unmatched: 3. The CDR3 loop spans 13 amino acids. The germline gives CDR1 MNHEY, CDR2 SMNVEV (reference sequence). This chain's CDR3 is CASSKDRDYGYTF. The CDR3 DNA sequence: TGTGCCAGCAGCAAGGACAGGGACTATGGCTACACCTTC.

The V call is TRBV5-8, the J call TRBJ1-4, with 7 bases fitting TRBD1. CDR3 length: 15 amino acids. Germline trimming cut 4 bases from V and 2 bases from J; bases unmatched to any gene: 5. Germline-derived CDR1 and CDR2 are SGHTS and YDEGEE. The DNA of the CDR3 is TGTGCCAGCAGCCAGGGACAGTTCACTAATGAAAAACTGTTTTTT. This encodes CASSQGQFTNEKLFF.

The chain couples TRBV29-1 to TRBJ1-5; D not certain. The V end was cut by 4 bases, the J end by 7 bases, with 11 bases between. This CDR3 is built from 12 residues. Per germline, CDR1 SQVTM and CDR2 ANQGSEA. DNA of the CDR3: TGCAGCGTTGGGGAAGGAGGACAGCCCCAGCATTTT. This translates into CSVGEGGQPQHF.